The next 15 T cell receptor beta chains were all read from a single sample in a study of identical twins. TCRdb ran MiXCR on the 5' RACE reads and lists one entry per CDR3 protein. The table shows some 760,000 distinct CDR3 sequences, with approximately 18% occurring only once. In addition, the sample was reused for a study of T cells expressing NK-cell markers.

The sample consisted of PBMCs. The receptors shown here come from a woman under 30 in good health.

This clonotype was found a few times. J is TRBJ1-2 and V is TRBV12-3 or TRBV12-4; 7 nucleotides match TRBD1. The CDR3 is made up of 13 amino acids. Trimming removed 7 bases from V and 5 bases from J; junction bases left unmatched: 7. CDR3 DNA sequence: TGTGCCAGCACCCCGGGACAGCCATATGGCTACACCTTC. Amino acids: CASTPGQPYGYTF.

This chain joins TRBV5-1 and TRBJ2-7; D call uncertain. Germline V gene lookup returns CDR1 SGHRS and CDR2 YFSETQ. Trimming took 1 base from V and 4 from J, leaving 9 bases between them. There are 13 residues in the CDR3. CDR3 in amino acids: CASSLFSEYEQYF. CDR3 DNA: TGCGCCAGCAGCTTGTTCTCCGAATACGAGCAGTACTTC.

The rearrangement joins TRBV20-1 to TRBJ2-1; 13 positions agree with TRBD2. The CDR3 is made up of 16 amino acids. Per germline, CDR1 DFQATT and CDR2 SNEGSKA (reference sequence). V lost 1 base and J lost 7; bases outside the gene matches: 7. The CDR3 bases are TGCAGTGCTAGAGCCTTAGGACTAGCGGGAGTAAATGAGCAGTTCTTC. It yields the protein CSARALGLAGVNEQFF.

This chain links TRBV9 with TRBJ1-1; D gene unclear. Trimming left V 4 bases short and J 8 bases short, with 24 bases between. The CDR3 loop spans 16 amino acids. The germline V gene encodes CDR1 SGDLS and CDR2 YYNGEE. CDR3 sequence reads: CASSPHVEGRNREAFF. As DNA, the CDR3 is TGTGCCAGCAGCCCTCACGTGGAGGGTCGGAATAGAGAAGCTTTCTTT.

This clonotype was counted only a few times. An end of the junction does not agree with germline; a read error may underlie this. The V gene is TRBV4-2, the J gene TRBJ2-1; D is perhaps TRBD2 (5 bases). The CDR3 is 17 residues long. Germline-derived CDR1 and CDR2 are LGHNA and YNFKEQ. CDR3 DNA sequence: TGTGCCAGCAGCCAAGATAGGCAACTAGGCTCCCACAATGAGCAGTTCTTC. Translating it yields CASSQDRQLGSHNEQFF.

In its sample, this clonotype was seen a few times. This sequence joins TRBV6-1 and TRBJ2-7, with D perhaps assigned TRBD1 or TRBD2 (5 bases each). The CDR3 sequence is 13 residues long. The germline gives CDR1 MNHNS, CDR2 SASEGT. V was pared by 4 bases and J by 2 bases, with 9 bases between. The CDR3 coding sequence is TGTGCCAGCAGTGGGTTGGGACCCTACGAGCAGTACTTC. Translated, it gives CASSGLGPYEQYF.

This sequence joins TRBV10-3 and TRBJ2-7, with 10 bases that match TRBD1. Germline V gene sequence: CDR1 ENHRY, CDR2 SYGVKD. CDR3 length: 15 amino acids. V lost 5 bases to trimming and J lost 2 bases; unmatched junction nucleotides: 6. The CDR3 nucleotides read TGTGCCATCAGTCAGGACAGGGGGAGAACCTACGAGCAGTACTTC. Translating it yields CAISQDRGRTYEQYF.

This chain links TRBV18 with TRBJ2-3, with TRBD1 identical over 10 bases. After removal of 3 bases from V and 2 bases from J, the junction contained 8 bases not matched to a gene. CDR3 size: 17 residues. CDR1 KGHSH and CDR2 LQKENI come from the germline V gene. CDR3: CASSPLLTGGFTDTQYF. The DNA of the CDR3 is TGTGCCAGCTCACCCCTACTGACAGGGGGCTTCACAGATACGCAGTATTTT. Variable domain in full (rest from reference TRBV18 and TRBJ2-3): NAGVMQNPRHLVRRRGQEARLRCSPMKGHSHVYWYRQLPEEGLKFMVYLQKENIIDESGMPKERFSAEFPKEGPSILRIQQVVRGDSAAYFCASSPLLTGGFTDTQYFGPGTRLTVL.

This sequence joins TRBV6-1 and TRBJ2-5; a weak D match, TRBD2 (5 bases). Germline V gene sequence: CDR1 MNHNS, CDR2 SASEGT. V was shortened by 7 bases and J by 4 bases, with 16 bases between the two germline ends. This CDR3 region has 14 residues. The CDR3 sequence: CASTLFSRGETQYF. The CDR3, as DNA: TGTGCCAGCACCCTTTTTAGTCGGGGAGAGACCCAGTACTTC.

V usage is TRBV5-4 and J usage is TRBJ2-7; 7 bases match TRBD1. CDR1 is SGHNT and CDR2 is YYREEE in the germline V gene (reference sequence). This CDR3 is built from 14 residues. The junction had 4 bases not matched to a gene; V was cut back by 1 base and J by 3 bases. This CDR3 is CASSLIGTVYEQYF. The CDR3 DNA sequence: TGTGCCAGCAGCTTGATAGGGACAGTCTACGAGCAGTACTTC.

This sequence joins TRBV27 and TRBJ2-5, with TRBD2 as a possible D gene (6 bases). The CDR3 is 15 residues long. V lost 6 bases and J lost 9, with 23 bases in between. Germline CDR1 MNHEY, CDR2 SMNVEV (reference sequence). This chain's CDR3 is CASSKTGTGVGAQYF. CDR3 bases: TGTGCCAGCAGCAAAACTGGGACTGGCGTGGGCGCCCAGTACTTC.

The V and J genes are TRBV6-1 and TRBJ2-7, with D maybe TRBD2 (5 bases). The CDR3 totals 13 residues. Germline assignment: CDR1 MNHNS and CDR2 SASEGT. CDR3 DNA sequence: TGTGTCGCAGCGGATGATAGCTCCTACGAGCAGTACTTC. This translates into CVAADDSSYEQYF.

The CDR3 here is CSARVWMGDPETQYF. The CDR3 nucleotides read TGCAGTGCTAGAGTGTGGATGGGTGACCCAGAGACCCAGTACTTC. The chain uses TRBV20-1 and TRBJ2-5, with unresolved D. Trimming cost V 1 base and J 4 bases, with 16 bases left between them. This CDR3 has 15 amino acids. Per the germline V gene, CDR1 is DFQATT and CDR2 is SNEGSKA (reference sequence).

V gene TRBV7-9 combines with J gene TRBJ2-3; D might be TRBD2 (5 bases). CDR3 length: 13 residues. V lost 5 bases and J lost 5, with 11 bases in between. CDR1 is SEHNR and CDR2 is FQNEAQ in the germline V gene (reference sequence). CDR3 sequence reads: CASSHELGDTQYF. The CDR3, as DNA: TGTGCCAGCAGCCACGAACTAGGAGATACGCAGTATTTT.

This clonotype occurred many times. The chain recombines TRBV6-6 with TRBJ1-1, with 7 bases aligning to TRBD1. Unmatched junction bases numbered 5, after V lost 4 bases and J lost 9 bases. The germline CDR1 and CDR2 sequences are MNHNY and SVGAGI (reference sequence). The CDR3 is made up of 12 amino acids. CDR3 protein: CASSFETGQAFF. The CDR3 coding sequence is TGTGCCAGCAGTTTCGAGACAGGGCAAGCTTTCTTT.